This TCR beta chain was found in a study of OX40 agonist ivuxolimab in advanced cancers. As for the study in general: The mean age was roughly 60 years, ranging from about 20 to 79, with around four fifths of participants male.

In the case of this clone: What it recognizes is unknown.

The protocol was immunoSEQ multiplex PCR, while the TCRdb copy is restricted to in-frame clones and leaves out a portion. This sample has approximately 58,000 clones, with about 79% found just once. The CDR3 sequence is 14 residues long. V lost 4 bases, J lost 1 base, and 13 bases lay in between. Germline CDR1 is GTSNPN and CDR2 is SVGIG (reference sequence). General study results and limits: At doses 0.1 to 3.0 mg/kg, CD4+ and CD8+ clones expanded. CD8+ T cells were the subset that, on average, had more expanded clones than CD4+.

The TCR was taken from an adult with an advanced solid tumor such as melanoma, head and neck, liver or kidney cancer. The material sequenced was CD4+ or CD8+ T cells sorted from blood, taken in a trial of the OX40 agonist ivuxolimab. The chain combines TRBV30 with TRBJ1-1; D is perhaps TRBD1 (5 bases). Here the CDR3 DNA reads TGTGCCTGGACCACAGGAAATCGGAACACTGAAGCTTTCTTT. It translates to CAWTTGNRNTEAFF.